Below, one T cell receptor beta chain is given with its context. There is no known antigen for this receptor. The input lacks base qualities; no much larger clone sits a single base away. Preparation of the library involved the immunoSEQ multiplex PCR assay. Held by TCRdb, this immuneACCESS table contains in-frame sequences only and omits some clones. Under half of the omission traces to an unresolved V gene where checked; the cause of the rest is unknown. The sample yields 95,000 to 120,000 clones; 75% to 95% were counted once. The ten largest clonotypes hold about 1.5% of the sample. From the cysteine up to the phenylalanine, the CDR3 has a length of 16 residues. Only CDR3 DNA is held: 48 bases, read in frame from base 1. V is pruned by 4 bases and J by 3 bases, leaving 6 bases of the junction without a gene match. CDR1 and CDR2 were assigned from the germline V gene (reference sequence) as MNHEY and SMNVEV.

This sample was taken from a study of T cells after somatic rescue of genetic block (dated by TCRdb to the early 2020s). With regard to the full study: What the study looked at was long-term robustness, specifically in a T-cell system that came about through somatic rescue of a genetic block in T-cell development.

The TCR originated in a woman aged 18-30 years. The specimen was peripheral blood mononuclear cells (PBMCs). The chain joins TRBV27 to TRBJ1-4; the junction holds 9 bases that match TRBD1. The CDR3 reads CASSSPHRGPNEKLFF. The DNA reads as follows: TGTGCCAGCAGTTCACCCCACAGGGGGCCTAATGAAAAACTGTTTTTT.